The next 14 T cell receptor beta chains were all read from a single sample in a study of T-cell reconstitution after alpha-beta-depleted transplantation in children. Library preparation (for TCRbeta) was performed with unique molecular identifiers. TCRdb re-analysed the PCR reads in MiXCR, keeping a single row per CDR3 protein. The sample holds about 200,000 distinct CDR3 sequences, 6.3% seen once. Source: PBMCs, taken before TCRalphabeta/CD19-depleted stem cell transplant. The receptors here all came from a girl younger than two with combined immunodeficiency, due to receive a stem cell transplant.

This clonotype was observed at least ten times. The CDR3 DNA follows: TGTGCCAGCAGGCTAGGTCACGAGCAGTACTTC. It yields the protein CASRLGHEQYF. This chain links TRBV12-3 or TRBV12-4 with TRBJ2-7; D is uncertain. The CDR3 totals 11 residues. V dropped 6 bases and J dropped 5 bases, with 8 bases sitting between them.

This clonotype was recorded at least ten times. In DNA, the CDR3 is TGCAGTGCTAATAGGCGGGACTACAATGAGCAGTTCTTC. Translation gives CSANRRDYNEQFF. The V and J genes are TRBV20-1 and TRBJ2-1; a possible D gene is TRBD2 (6 bases). Germline assignment: CDR1 DFQATT and CDR2 SNEGSKA (reference sequence). Trimming removed 4 bases from V and 3 bases from J, with 10 bases in between. The CDR3 is made up of 13 amino acids.

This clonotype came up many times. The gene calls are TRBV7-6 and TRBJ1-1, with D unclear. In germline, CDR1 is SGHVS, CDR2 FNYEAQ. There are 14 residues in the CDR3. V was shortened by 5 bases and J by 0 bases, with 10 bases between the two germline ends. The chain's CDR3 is CASSLVGMNTEAFF. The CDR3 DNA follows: TGTGCCAGCAGCCTTGTGGGGATGAACACTGAAGCTTTCTTT.

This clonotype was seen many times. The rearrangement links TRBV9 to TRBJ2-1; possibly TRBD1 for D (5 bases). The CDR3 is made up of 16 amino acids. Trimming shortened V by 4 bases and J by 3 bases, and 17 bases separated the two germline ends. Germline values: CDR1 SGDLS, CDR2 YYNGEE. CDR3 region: CASSIPDSKNYNEQFF. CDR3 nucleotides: TGTGCCAGCAGCATACCCGACAGTAAAAACTACAATGAGCAGTTCTTC.

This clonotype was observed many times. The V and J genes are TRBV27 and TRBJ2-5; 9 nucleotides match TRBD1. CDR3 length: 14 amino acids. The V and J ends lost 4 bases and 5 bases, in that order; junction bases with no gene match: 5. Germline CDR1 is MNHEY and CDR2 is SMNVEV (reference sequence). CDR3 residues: CASSSTDRGETQYF. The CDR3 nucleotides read TGTGCCAGCAGTTCAACCGACAGGGGGGAGACCCAGTACTTC.

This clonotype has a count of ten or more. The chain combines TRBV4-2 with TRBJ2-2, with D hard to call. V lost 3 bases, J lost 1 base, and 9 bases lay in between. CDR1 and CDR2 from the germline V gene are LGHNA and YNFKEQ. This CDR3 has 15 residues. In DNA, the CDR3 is TGTGCCAGCAGCCATCCATACATGAACACCGGGGAGCTGTTTTTT. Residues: CASSHPYMNTGELFF.

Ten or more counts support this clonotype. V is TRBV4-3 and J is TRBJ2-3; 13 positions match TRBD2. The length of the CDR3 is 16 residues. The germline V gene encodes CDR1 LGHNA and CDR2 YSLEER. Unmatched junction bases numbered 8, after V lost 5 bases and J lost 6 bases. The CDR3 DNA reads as TGCGCCAGCAGCGCAGGACTAGCGGGAGCGATCGATACGCAGTATTTT. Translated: CASSAGLAGAIDTQYF.

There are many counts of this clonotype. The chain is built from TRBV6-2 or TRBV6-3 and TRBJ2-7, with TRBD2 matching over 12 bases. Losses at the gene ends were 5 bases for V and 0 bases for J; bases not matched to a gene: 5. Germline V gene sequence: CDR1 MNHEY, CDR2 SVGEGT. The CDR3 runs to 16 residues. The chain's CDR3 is CASSPTSGGSSYEQYF. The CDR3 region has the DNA TGTGCCAGCAGTCCTACTAGCGGGGGGAGCTCCTACGAGCAGTACTTC.

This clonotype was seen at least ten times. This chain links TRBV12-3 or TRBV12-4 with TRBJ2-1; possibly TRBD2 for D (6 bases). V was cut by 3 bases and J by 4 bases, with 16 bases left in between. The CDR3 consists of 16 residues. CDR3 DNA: TGTGCCAGCAGTTTTAGTTATAGCGGATCTTACAATGAGCAGTTCTTC. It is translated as CASSFSYSGSYNEQFF.

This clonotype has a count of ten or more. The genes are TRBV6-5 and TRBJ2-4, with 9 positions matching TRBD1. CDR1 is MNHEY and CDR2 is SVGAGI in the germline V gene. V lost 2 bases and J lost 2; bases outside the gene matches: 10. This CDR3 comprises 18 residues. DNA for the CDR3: TGTGCCAGCAGTTACAACTACAGGGGGCCGGCTACCAAAAACATTCAGTACTTC. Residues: CASSYNYRGPATKNIQYF.

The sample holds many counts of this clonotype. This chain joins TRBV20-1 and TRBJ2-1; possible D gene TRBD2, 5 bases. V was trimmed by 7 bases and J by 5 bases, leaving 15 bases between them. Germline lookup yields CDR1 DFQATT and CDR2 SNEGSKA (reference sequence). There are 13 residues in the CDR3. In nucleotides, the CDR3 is TGCAGTGGAGGGCCCTCATCTCACAATGAGCAGTTCTTC. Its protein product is CSGGPSSHNEQFF.

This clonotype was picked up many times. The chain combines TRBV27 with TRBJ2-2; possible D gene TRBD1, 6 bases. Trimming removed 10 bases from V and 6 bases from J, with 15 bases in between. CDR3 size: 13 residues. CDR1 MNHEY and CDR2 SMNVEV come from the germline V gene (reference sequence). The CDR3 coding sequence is TGTGCCACCAAACCAGGGGTCGCCGGGGAGCTGTTTTTT. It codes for CATKPGVAGELFF.

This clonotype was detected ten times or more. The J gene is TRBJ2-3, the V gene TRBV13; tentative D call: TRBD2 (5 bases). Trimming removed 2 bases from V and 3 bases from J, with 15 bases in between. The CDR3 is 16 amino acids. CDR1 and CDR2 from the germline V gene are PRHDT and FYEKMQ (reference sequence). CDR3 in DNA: TGTGCCAGCAGCTTACGGTCCGGAGGAGGTACAGATACGCAGTATTTT. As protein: CASSLRSGGGTDTQYF.

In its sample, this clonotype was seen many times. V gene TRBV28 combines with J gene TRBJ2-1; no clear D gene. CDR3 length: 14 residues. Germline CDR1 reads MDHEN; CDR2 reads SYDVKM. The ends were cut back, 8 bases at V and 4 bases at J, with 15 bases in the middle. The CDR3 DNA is TGTGCCAGCTCTCGACTTTTGGGTTACAATGAGCAGTTCTTC. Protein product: CASSRLLGYNEQFF.